This T cell receptor (beta chain) stems from a study of CD8 T cells in Susac syndrome. The CDR3 has 11 amino acids. CDR1 is LNHDA and CDR2 is SQIVND in the germline V gene (reference sequence). Reverse transcription of roughly 0.45 to 1 ug RNA used random hexamers. With immunoSEQ multiplex PCR, TCR beta CDR3 was amplified across 54 Vbeta and 13 Jbeta. MiXCR was run by TCRdb on the immunoSEQ multiplex PCR reads, yielding one entry per CDR3 protein. The profile covers approximately 170,000 distinct CDR3 sequences, with 92% appearing a single time and around 0.075% taken by the ten largest. Negative isolation was used for CD8+ and CD4+ T cells and FACS enrichment for TEMRA cells.

V usage is TRBV19 and J usage is TRBJ2-5; D possibly uses TRBD1 or TRBD2 (5 bases each). The receptor was isolated from a human donor in good health. Sequencing used CD4+ T cells from PBMCs. The CDR3 nucleotides read TGTGCGTCCGGGGCGGGAGAGACCCAGTACTTC. Translation gives CASGAGETQYF.